This T cell receptor (beta chain) was identified during a study of T cells in Graves' hyperthyroidism and ophthalmopathy. RNA transcripts yielded amplified TCR beta CDR3 regions. RT-PCR in the first round (using the HTBI primer set) targeted the TCR CDR3. One entry per CDR3 protein results from TCRdb running MiXCR on the multiplex PCR reads. The data show around 300,000 distinct CDR3 sequences, roughly 20% seen once. V was clipped by 0 bases and J by 6 bases, with 7 bases between them. There are 13 residues in the CDR3. Looked up from germline, CDR1 is SGDLS and CDR2 is YYNGEE. Clinical symptoms, serum thyroxine, TRAb, thyroid ultrasound and orbital computed tomography established diagnosis. Approximately 10 ml of fresh peripheral blood supplied the PBMCs.

Material for sequencing was blood. The receptor comes from a man aged 25 to 40 with Graves' ophthalmopathy. The chain recombines TRBV9 with TRBJ2-1, with D unresolved. CDR3 in DNA: TGTGCCAGCAGCGTAGAGGTTAGCAATGAGCAGTTCTTC. Protein: CASSVEVSNEQFF.